A selection of T cell receptor beta chains follows, all from one sample in a study of read filtering for tumor transcriptome and immune sequencing. TCRdb re-derived calls from the reads in MiXCR, one entry per CDR3 protein. The sample carries approximately 61,000 distinct CDR3 sequences, roughly 18% recorded once. The sample taken for sequencing was a population of CD138-negative cells sorted from bone marrow. All receptors come from a donor over 35 with multiple myeloma. The CDR3 runs from the conserved cysteine through the conserved F or W. Each record gives: J gene, clone size, D gene, CDR3 length, V gene, CDR3 DNA, CDR3 protein. D genes are given only for firm matches. A clone size is listed for some rows: how often the clone was seen (once, few, many), or a class if it is expanded.

TRBJ2-7,many,.,14,TRBV28,TGTGCCAGCACCTGGGGTAGGGCTTTGGGGGAGCAGTACTTC,CASTWGRALGEQYF
TRBJ2-1,.,TRBD2,14,TRBV10-2,TGCGCCAGCAGAGAAGCGGGAGGCTTGAATGAGCAGTTCTTC,CASREAGGLNEQFF
TRBJ2-5,few,.,16,TRBV7-2,TGTGCCAGCAGCTTAGGTGGCCAAGGGGGACAAGAGACCCAGTACTTC,CASSLGGQGGQETQYF
TRBJ2-3,many,.,16,TRBV19,TGTGCCAGTAGTATCAAGCGACGGATGCTCACAGATACGCAGTATTTT,CASSIKRRMLTDTQYF
TRBJ2-3,.,.,12,TRBV10-3,TGTGCCATCAGTGGGATTACAGATACGCAGTATTTT,CAISGITDTQYF
TRBJ1-1,.,.,16,TRBV13,TGTGCCAGCAGCCCCCCCGATTCGGCCGGGAACACTGAAGCTTTCTTT,CASSPPDSAGNTEAFF
TRBJ2-3,many,.,16,TRBV11-3,TGTGCCAGCAGCTTAGATATTCGGGGGCCCACAGATACGCAGTATTTT,CASSLDIRGPTDTQYF
TRBJ2-7,many,TRBD1,16,TRBV7-9,TGTGCCAGCTCCTCCACGAGTGGACAGGGGCGCTACGAGCAGTACTTC,CASSSTSGQGRYEQYF
TRBJ2-1,.,TRBD1,13,TRBV6-6,TGTGCCAGCAGTCTCCGGGACAGGGGACAGCAGTTCTTC,CASSLRDRGQQFF
TRBJ2-3,many,TRBD2,14,TRBV19,TGTGCCAGTAGTCCGGGGGGAGGCGGGTATACGCAGTATTTT,CASSPGGGGYTQYF
TRBJ2-1,many,.,13,TRBV12-3/TRBV12-4,TGTGCCAGCAGTTTGAGCGAGAACGGTGAGCAGTTCTTC,CASSLSENGEQFF
TRBJ2-4,many,TRBD1,14,TRBV5-6,TGTGCCAGCTGGCGACAGGGAGCCAAAAACATTCAGTACTTC,CASWRQGAKNIQYF
TRBJ2-1,many,TRBD1,13,TRBV29-1,TGCAGCGTTGAAGAGACAGGGGGGGATGAGCAGTTCTTC,CSVEETGGDEQFF
TRBJ2-2,many,.,16,TRBV29-1,TGCAGCGTTGGTAAGGGGGGCGGCGTCAACACCGGGGAGCTGTTTTTT,CSVGKGGGVNTGELFF
TRBJ1-4,few,.,18,TRBV12-3/TRBV12-4,TGTGCCAGCAGCCCGGACCCCCGATATCCTGCAACTAATGAAAAACTGTTTTTT,CASSPDPRYPATNEKLFF
TRBJ1-1,many,.,14,TRBV28,TGTGCCAGCAGTACTCCGACAGGAAGGGCTGAAGCTTTCTTT,CASSTPTGRAEAFF
TRBJ1-1,many,.,13,TRBV6-6,TGTGCCAGCAGTTGCTCCCCCCGTAGTGAAGCTTTCTTT,CASSCSPRSEAFF
TRBJ2-3,many,.,13,TRBV5-1,TGCGCCAGCAGCTGGGGTAGCACAGATACGCAGTATTTT,CASSWGSTDTQYF
TRBJ1-2,many,.,13,TRBV28,TGTGCCAGCAGGGTACAGAGGGGCTATGGCTACACCTTC,CASRVQRGYGYTF
TRBJ2-7,once,.,15,TRBV9,TGTGCCAGCAGCGTAGCCGCTGGGAGTAGAAACGAGCAGTACTTC,CASSVAAGSRNEQYF
TRBJ2-1,many,.,11,TRBV29-1,TGCAGCGAGGTACAGGGTTATGAGCAGTTCTTC,CSEVQGYEQFF
TRBJ2-1,many,.,16,TRBV16,TGTGCCAGCAGCCAAACCAGGTCGAGCTCCTACAATGAGCAGTTCTTC,CASSQTRSSSYNEQFF
TRBJ2-1,many,.,14,TRBV30,TGTGCCTGGAGTAAGACTAGTTCCTACAATGAGCAGTTCTTC,CAWSKTSSYNEQFF
TRBJ2-7,.,TRBD1,14,TRBV6-5,TGTGCCAGCAGTACACGACAGGGGATATACGAGCAGTACTTC,CASSTRQGIYEQYF
TRBJ2-3,many,.,14,TRBV12-5,TGTGCTAGTGGTTTGTCTCAGGTGGGAGATACGCAGTATTTT,CASGLSQVGDTQYF
TRBJ1-4,many,.,16,TRBV6-1,TGTGCCAGCAGTCCCGGGGGGGCGGGAGCTAATGAAAAACTGTTTTTT,CASSPGGAGANEKLFF
TRBJ2-1,few,TRBD2,16,TRBV11-3,TGTGCCAGCAGCTTAGTGGCGGGAGGGCCTTTCTATGAGCAGTTCTTC,CASSLVAGGPFYEQFF
TRBJ1-1,many,TRBD1,12,TRBV29-1,TGCAGCGTTGGACAGGGGGGGACTGAAGCTTTCTTT,CSVGQGGTEAFF
TRBJ2-1,many,.,15,TRBV29-1,TGCAGCGTTACGGGACAACCTAGCACCTACAATGAGCAGTTCTTC,CSVTGQPSTYNEQFF
TRBJ2-3,many,.,15,TRBV5-1,TGCGCCAGCAGCTCCGGACAGCAACAAAGGGATACGCAGTATTTT,CASSSGQQQRDTQYF
TRBJ2-1,many,TRBD1,14,TRBV5-1,TGCGCCAGCAGCTTGGACAGGGGATACAATGAGCAGTTCTTC,CASSLDRGYNEQFF
TRBJ2-3,many,TRBD1,14,TRBV20-1,TGCAGTGCTAGACACAGGGGTAGCACAGATACGCAGTATTTT,CSARHRGSTDTQYF
TRBJ2-1,medium-sized,.,15,TRBV5-4,TGTGCCAGCAGCCGGCTCTCGACAGGAAACAATGAGCAGTTCTTC,CASSRLSTGNNEQFF
TRBJ1-6,many,.,12,TRBV28,TGTGCCAGCAGTTCCCAACAGTTGTCCCTCCACTTT,CASSSQQLSLHF
TRBJ2-7,many,.,11,TRBV5-1,TGCGCCAGCAGCTCCCTGGACGAGCAGTACTTC,CASSSLDEQYF
TRBJ1-1,.,TRBD1,14,TRBV28,TGTGCCAGCAGTCCCAACAGGGGATACACTGAAGCTTTCTTT,CASSPNRGYTEAFF
TRBJ2-1,many,TRBD2,15,TRBV20-1,TGCAGTGCCTCAAACAACCTAGGACTAGGGAATGAGCAGTTCTTC,CSASNNLGLGNEQFF
TRBJ1-4,many,.,15,TRBV11-2,TGTGCCAGCAGCTTTTCGACAGCAACTAATGAAAAACTGTTTTTT,CASSFSTATNEKLFF
TRBJ1-1,medium-sized,.,14,TRBV10-3,TGTGCCATCAGTACCGCCGGGGGCAGCACTGAAGCTTTCTTT,CAISTAGGSTEAFF
TRBJ2-4,many,TRBD2,16,TRBV30,TGTGCCTGGAGCGGGGGACTAGCGGGGATCAAAAACATTCAGTACTTC,CAWSGGLAGIKNIQYF
TRBJ2-1,medium-sized,TRBD1,15,TRBV12-3/TRBV12-4,TGTGCCAGCAGTTCGCCCTTCAGGGGGTACAATGAGCAGTTCTTC,CASSSPFRGYNEQFF
TRBJ2-1,many,TRBD2,18,TRBV20-1,TGCAGTGCTAGAGATCCCCCCCTGTCGAGCGGGAGGGCCGGTGAGCAGTTCTTC,CSARDPPLSSGRAGEQFF
TRBJ2-1,many,.,13,TRBV5-5,TGTGCCAGCAGCTTGGAAGCTTTAAATGAGCAGTTCTTC,CASSLEALNEQFF
TRBJ2-1,.,TRBD2,14,TRBV20-1,TGCGGAGCCTGCAGTAGCGGGAGTTCTGATGAGCAGTTCTTC,CGACSSGSSDEQFF
TRBJ2-1,many,TRBD2,17,TRBV28,TGTGCCAGCAGTTTTCTGACCAGCGGGAGCTCCTACAATGAGCAGTTCTTC,CASSFLTSGSSYNEQFF
TRBJ2-1,many,.,12,TRBV20-1,TGCAGTGCTTCGGACCTAAAGGATGAGCAGTTCTTC,CSASDLKDEQFF
TRBJ2-3,many,TRBD1,14,TRBV2,TGTGCCAGCAGTAGGGACAGGGGGTCAGATACGCAGTATTTT,CASSRDRGSDTQYF
TRBJ2-5,.,TRBD2,16,TRBV15,TGTGCCACCAGCAGAGTGGAAGCGGGGGGACAAGAGACCCAGTACTTC,CATSRVEAGGQETQYF
TRBJ2-5,.,TRBD2,13,TRBV10-3,TGTGCCATCACTGACCCTAGCGGAGAGACCCAGTATTTC,CAITDPSGETQYF
TRBJ2-1,.,.,15,TRBV5-1,TGCGCCAGCAGCTTGAACCGACCCTCCTACAATGAGCAGTTCTTC,CASSLNRPSYNEQFF
TRBJ2-1,many,.,13,TRBV29-1,TGCAGCGTTGAGCCCGGGACCACAAATGAGCAGTTCTTC,CSVEPGTTNEQFF
TRBJ2-1,many,TRBD2,15,TRBV7-3,TGTGCCAGCAGCTCGGGACTAGCGGGGGAGCGCGAGCAGTTCTTC,CASSSGLAGEREQFF
TRBJ2-3,many,.,12,TRBV7-2,TGTGCCAGCAGCTTAGATGGGGCTAGTTCGTATTTT,CASSLDGASSYF
TRBJ1-5,.,.,15,TRBV19,TGTGCTACGAGTCAGCGGGGGGGGTTTGATCAGCCCCAGCATTTT,CATSQRGGFDQPQHF
TRBJ2-5,.,TRBD1,15,TRBV12-3/TRBV12-4,TGTGCCAGCAGTTCCCATCAGGGGGTCGGAGAGACCCAGTACTTC,CASSSHQGVGETQYF
TRBJ1-5,once,.,17,TRBV6-2/TRBV6-3,TGTGCCAGCAGTTACCAGGTCGGGGCAGCCGTTAATCAGCCCCAGCATTTT,CASSYQVGAAVNQPQHF